A single sample gave rise to the 10 T cell receptor beta chains below, sequenced in a study of T cell responses to AZD1222 COVID-19 vaccine. Produced via immunoSEQ multiplex PCR; TCRdb's table is partial and in-frame only. This repertoire shows roughly 120,000 clones, around 89% found once; its top ten account for 6.5%. The sequenced sample was peripheral blood, obtained 28 days after the second AZD1222 dose. The receptors derive from an adult who received the AZD1222 COVID-19 vaccine.

The rearrangement uses TRBV13 and TRBJ1-1; tentatively, D is TRBD1 (5 bases). The CDR3 consists of 16 residues. The germline V gene has CDR1 PRHDT and CDR2 FYEKMQ (reference sequence). V lost 5 bases and J lost 0, with 16 bases in between. The CDR3 protein is CASSLRVGGVNTEAFF. In DNA, the CDR3 is TGTGCCAGCAGCCTAAGAGTGGGGGGAGTGAACACTGAAGCTTTCTTT.

The V and J genes are TRBV7-2 and TRBJ1-6, with a tentative D call TRBD1 (5 bases). CDR3 size: 15 residues. Germline V gene sequence: CDR1 SGHTA, CDR2 FQGNSA. V lost 1 base and J lost 4, with 8 bases in between. The chain's CDR3 is CASSLVTAYNSPLHF. In DNA form, the CDR3 reads TGTGCCAGCAGCTTAGTGACAGCTTATAATTCACCCCTCCACTTT.

This clone was picked up one time. The V gene is TRBV11-2, the J gene TRBJ1-2; 8 nucleotides align to TRBD1. Germline V lookup: CDR1 SGHAT, CDR2 FQNNGV. The length of the CDR3 is 15 residues. V lost 5 bases to trimming and J lost 4 bases; unmatched junction nucleotides: 9. The CDR3 nucleotides read TGTGCCAGCAGCCCCCCTCAGGGGGCAGGCTATGGCTACACCTTC. Translated: CASSPPQGAGYGYTF.

The chain employs TRBV7-2 and TRBJ1-3, with TRBD1 as a possible D gene (5 bases). CDR3 length: 13 amino acids. Germline lookup yields CDR1 SGHTA and CDR2 FQGNSA. Trimming removed 2 bases at V and 5 bases at J, with 7 bases between. CDR3 residues: CASSLRQRNTIYF. The DNA for the CDR3 is TGTGCCAGCAGCTTACGACAGAGAAACACCATATATTTT. The full variable domain, completed using reference TRBV7-2 and TRBJ1-3, is GAGVSQSPSNKVTEKGKDVELRCDPISGHTALYWYRQSLGQGLEFLIYFQGNSAPDKSGLPSDRFSAERTGGSVSTLTIQRTQQEDSAVYLCASSLRQRNTIYFGEGSWLTVV.

The V and J genes are TRBV12-3 or TRBV12-4 and TRBJ1-5; D not resolved. The CDR3 sequence is 11 residues long. Trimming took 5 bases from V and 11 from J, leaving 10 bases between them. The CDR3 DNA sequence: TGTGCCAGCAGTCCCGGTATGTCCCAGCATTTT. It codes for CASSPGMSQHF.

This clone was seen a handful of times. The V gene is TRBV4-1, the J gene TRBJ2-2, with TRBD1 identical over 8 bases. V shed 1 base and J 5 bases; nucleotides not matched to a gene: 6. The CDR3 is made up of 16 amino acids. Germline CDR1 and CDR2: MGHRA and YSYEKL. CDR3 loop: CASSQGQGKGTGELFF. CDR3 nucleotide sequence: TGCGCCAGCAGCCAAGGACAGGGGAAGGGGACCGGGGAGCTGTTTTTT.

This chain joins TRBV5-1 and TRBJ1-2; 9 bases are shared with TRBD1. J was trimmed by 5 bases and V by 6 bases; bases with no gene match: 11. Germline V gene lookup returns CDR1 SGHRS and CDR2 YFSETQ. The CDR3 runs 15 residues. For the CDR3, the DNA is TGCGCCAGCAAGGAACGAGGGGGACAGGGTTATGGCTACACCTTC. Amino acid sequence: CASKERGGQGYGYTF. Based on the CDR3 plus reference TRBV5-1 and TRBJ1-2, the full variable domain is KAGVTQTPRYLIKTRGQQVTLSCSPISGHRSVSWYQQTPGQGLQFLFEYFSETQRNKGNFPGRFSGRQFSNSRSEMNVSTLELGDSALYLCASKERGGQGYGYTFGSGTRLTVV.

This chain uses TRBV19 with TRBJ1-1; 8 nucleotides line up with TRBD1. The CDR3 runs to 14 residues. The V gene end was trimmed by 5 bases and the J gene end by 3 bases; junction bases not matched to a gene: 5. The germline V gene has CDR1 LNHDA and CDR2 SQIVND (reference sequence). For the CDR3, the DNA is TGTGCCAGTAGTCTCGACAGGGGTTACACTGAAGCTTTCTTT. As protein: CASSLDRGYTEAFF.

This chain links TRBV27 with TRBJ1-6; TRBD1 might be the D (6 bases). V lost 5 bases to trimming and J lost 6 bases, with 17 bases between them. The length of the CDR3 is 16 residues. The V gene's germline CDR1 is MNHEY and CDR2 SMNVEV (reference sequence). Written as DNA, the CDR3 is TGTGCCAGCAGTGCCTGGGACACATTCTCTAATTCACCCCTCCACTTT. Its translation is CASSAWDTFSNSPLHF.

The V call is TRBV7-9, the J call TRBJ1-4, with 7 bases that match TRBD1. J gave up 5 bases and V 2 bases, and 8 bases lay outside the gene matches. Germline CDR1 is SEHNR and CDR2 is FQNEAQ (reference sequence). The CDR3 has 16 amino acids. In nucleotides, the CDR3 is TGTGCCAGCAGCTTACGGGACAGTGGGGCAAATGAAAAACTGTTTTTT. It yields the protein CASSLRDSGANEKLFF. The full variable domain, its missing parts supplied by reference TRBV7-9 and TRBJ1-4, is DTGVSQNPRHKITKRGQNVTFRCDPISEHNRLYWYRQTLGQGPEFLTYFQNEAQLEKSRLLSDRFSAERPKGSFSTLEIQRTEQGDSAMYLCASSLRDSGANEKLFFGSGTQLSVL.